The rows below give T cell receptor beta chains drawn from one sample of a study of T cell changes during pregnancy in multiple sclerosis. Only in-frame clones appear in the TCRdb table, and some are missing; sequencing was by immunoSEQ multiplex PCR. In the table there are tens of thousands of clones, over 65% of which are singletons. The sequencing here drew on CD8+ T cells from peripheral blood mononuclear cells, taken before pregnancy. All receptors derive from a female donor with multiple sclerosis, enrolled in a pregnancy study. Each CDR3 is given with its conserved first and last residue. D genes are given only for firm matches. Size tells how often a clone was seen (once, few, many) or the class of an expanded clone, and some rows leave it out.

>TRBV6-6|-|TRBJ2-1|-
TGTGCCAGCAGTGACTACTATGAGCAGTTCTTC
CASSDYYEQFF
>TRBV7-2|few|TRBJ1-2|-
TGTGCCAGCAGCTATCGCGGGGGGACCGCGGGTCACGGCTACACCTTC
CASSYRGGTAGHGYTF
>TRBV27|few|TRBJ2-1|TRBD2
TGTGCCAGCAGTGGACTAGCGGGAGTCTATGAGCAGTTCTTC
CASSGLAGVYEQFF
>TRBV5-1|-|TRBJ2-7|-
TGCGCCAGCAGCTTGGCGACGGGGGACTCATCCTCCTACGAGCAGTACTTC
CASSLATGDSSSYEQYF
>TRBV5-1|few|TRBJ1-3|-
TGCGCCAGCAGCACTGGACAGGGAAACACCATATATTTT
CASSTGQGNTIYF
>TRBV6-4|medium-sized|TRBJ2-2|TRBD2
TGTGCCAGCAGTGAAGCAGCGGGAGGGCCCGGGGAGCTGTTTTTT
CASSEAAGGPGELFF
>TRBV7-2|-|TRBJ2-5|-
TGTGCCAGCAGCTTAAGTCAGCAAGAGACCCAGTACTTC
CASSLSQQETQYF
>TRBV6-5|-|TRBJ1-5|TRBD1
TGTGCCAGCAGTTACCGGACAGGGAGGAAGCCCCAGCATTTT
CASSYRTGRKPQHF
>TRBV6-1|-|TRBJ1-5|-
TGTGCCAGCAGTGAAAGGGGCACCCACTATAGCAATCAGCCCCAGCATTTT
CASSERGTHYSNQPQHF
>TRBV28|-|TRBJ1-2|-
TGTGCCAGCAGCTACAGATTCGGGGTGGGCTACACCTTC
CASSYRFGVGYTF
>TRBV6-1|-|TRBJ2-2|-
TGTGCCAGCAGTGGACAGGAAACCGGGGAGCTGTTTTTT
CASSGQETGELFF
>TRBV10-3|-|TRBJ1-5|-
TGTGCCATCGGGGGCAGGGAGTTTCTGTCCCAGCATTTT
CAIGGREFLSQHF
>TRBV7-8|-|TRBJ2-5|-
TGTGCCAGCAGTTCCAATTGGGACAATTTACAAGAGACCCAGTACTTC
CASSSNWDNLQETQYF
>TRBV30|-|TRBJ2-7|TRBD2
TGTGCCTGGAGTGGGTTTTTACTAGCGGGATCCGAGCAGTACTTC
CAWSGFLLAGSEQYF
>TRBV6-6|-|TRBJ2-7|TRBD2
TGTGCCAGCAGCAAGGGACTACCTAGGCCCTACGAGCAGTACTTC
CASSKGLPRPYEQYF
>TRBV19|-|TRBJ1-5|-
TGTGCCAGTAGTTCCCGCGATGAGAGGGGGAATCAGCCCCAGCATTTT
CASSSRDERGNQPQHF
>TRBV27|once|TRBJ2-1|TRBD1
TGTGCCAGCAGTTTGTTACTCCGAGGGGGCCACAATGAGCAGTTCTTC
CASSLLLRGGHNEQFF
>TRBV4-1|few|TRBJ1-4|-
TGCGCCAGCAGCCACGACGACAGCGACTTTCGAATATTTTTT
CASSHDDSDFRIFF
>TRBV27|-|TRBJ2-2|-
TGTGCCAGCAGTTTAGGGTCAGGGTTCCCCGGGGAGCTGTTTTTT
CASSLGSGFPGELFF
>TRBV6-6|-|TRBJ2-2|-
TGTGCCAGCAGAGATCTGACAACGAACACCGGGGAGCTGTTTTTT
CASRDLTTNTGELFF
>TRBV5-1|-|TRBJ1-2|TRBD1
TGCGCCAGCAGCTTGGACCCAGAACAGGGGCGATCTCTCTATGGCTACACCTTC
CASSLDPEQGRSLYGYTF
>TRBV18|-|TRBJ2-3|-
TGTGCCAGCTCACCAGACGCGGGCGCCACAGATACGCAGTATTTT
CASSPDAGATDTQYF
>TRBV4-3|-|TRBJ2-1|-
TGCGCCAGCAGCCAGAGGGACTCCGACAATGAGCAGTTCTTC
CASSQRDSDNEQFF
>TRBV9|-|TRBJ2-3|-
TGTGCCAGCAGCGTAGCAGGGTACGTGACAGATACGCAGTATTTT
CASSVAGYVTDTQYF
>TRBV5-1|-|TRBJ1-1|-
TGCGCCAGCAGCTTTGCAGGGGAGAAGAGCACTGAAGCTTTCTTT
CASSFAGEKSTEAFF
>TRBV9|-|TRBJ1-1|-
TGTGCCAGCAGCGTAGACGCCAGGTCGGACACTGAAGCTTTCTTT
CASSVDARSDTEAFF
>TRBV6-1|-|TRBJ2-6|-
TGTGCCAGCAGTGATATGGGGGCCCCGGGGTTCTGG
CASSDMGAPGFW
>TRBV29-1|-|TRBJ2-7|TRBD1
TGCAGCGTTGAATCGAGGGGACAGGTGGGCCCCTACGAGCAGTACTTC
CSVESRGQVGPYEQYF
>TRBV11-2|few|TRBJ2-7|-
TGTGCCAGCAGCTCTCAGGGTGGGGCCTACGAGCAGTACTTC
CASSSQGGAYEQYF
>TRBV7-9|-|TRBJ1-2|TRBD1
TGTGCCAGCAGCTTAACACAGGGGCTCCTTACCGGCTACACCTTC
CASSLTQGLLTGYTF
>TRBV27|once|TRBJ2-7|TRBD2
TGTGCCAGCAGTCGCCTATTAGCGGGAGGCCCCAACTTGGTCGAGCAGTACTTC
CASSRLLAGGPNLVEQYF
>TRBV2|-|TRBJ2-1|TRBD2
TGTGCCGGACCAGGAGTTAGCGGGATATACAATGAGCAGTTCTTC
CAGPGVSGIYNEQFF
>TRBV27|-|TRBJ1-2|TRBD1
TGTGCCAGCAGCCCCGACAGGGTAGGGAACTATGGCTACACCTTC
CASSPDRVGNYGYTF
>TRBV15|-|TRBJ2-7|-
TGTGCCACCAGCAGAGAAGGGGTCGAGCAGTACTTC
CATSREGVEQYF
>TRBV7-9|-|TRBJ2-7|TRBD2
TGTGCCAGCAGCTCTGGACTAGCGGGTACGGACGAGCAGTACTTC
CASSSGLAGTDEQYF
>TRBV10-3|-|TRBJ1-1|-
TGTGCCATCAGTGATCTAGGGCAGGAGGCCACTGAAGCTTTCTTT
CAISDLGQEATEAFF
>TRBV6-1|-|TRBJ2-7|TRBD2
TGTGCCAGCAGTGAGAAGATGGCGGGAGGGCACGAGCAGTACTTC
CASSEKMAGGHEQYF
>TRBV28|-|TRBJ1-2|TRBD1
TGTGCCAGCAGTGCCTCAGGGGGCAGCTATGGCTACACCTTC
CASSASGGSYGYTF
>TRBV19|-|TRBJ2-7|-
TGTGCCAGTAGTATAAGGGGGTGGTCCGGCTACGAGCAGTACTTC
CASSIRGWSGYEQYF
>TRBV30|once|TRBJ2-1|-
TGTGCCTGGAGTAGGCTAGCGCAGTACAATGAGCAGTTCTTC
CAWSRLAQYNEQFF
>TRBV5-4|-|TRBJ2-1|TRBD1
TGTGCCAGCAGCCCCGGGACAGGGTACAATGAGCAGTTCTTC
CASSPGTGYNEQFF
>TRBV21-1|-|TRBJ2-1|-
TGTGCCAGCAGCAAGAGAGCGGGGGCATACAATGAGCAGTTCTTC
CASSKRAGAYNEQFF